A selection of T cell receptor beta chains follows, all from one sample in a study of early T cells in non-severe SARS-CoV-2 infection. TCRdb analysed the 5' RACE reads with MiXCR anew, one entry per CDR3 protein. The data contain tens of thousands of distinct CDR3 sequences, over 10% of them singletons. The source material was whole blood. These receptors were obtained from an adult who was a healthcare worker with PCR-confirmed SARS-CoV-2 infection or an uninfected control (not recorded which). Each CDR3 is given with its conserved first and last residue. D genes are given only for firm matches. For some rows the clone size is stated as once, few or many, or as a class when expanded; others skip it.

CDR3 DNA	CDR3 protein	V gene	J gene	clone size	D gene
TGTGCCAGCAGCTTGACTAGATACGAGCAGTACTTC	CASSLTRYEQYF	TRBV12-3/TRBV12-4	TRBJ2-7	few	NA
TGCAGCGTTGTCTCCTCGCCTGGCCAGGCGTACTATGGCTACACCTTC	CSVVSSPGQAYYGYTF	TRBV29-1	TRBJ1-2	few	NA
TGTGCCAGCAGCCTCACAGTGCTATCCTACAATGAGCAGTTCTTC	CASSLTVLSYNEQFF	TRBV7-2	TRBJ2-1	NA	NA
TGTGCCAGCAGTGATATTGGGACTAGCGGGAGGATCTACGAGCAGTACTTC	CASSDIGTSGRIYEQYF	TRBV25-1	TRBJ2-7	many	TRBD2
TGTGCCAGCAAGGAACACCAGAACACTGAAACTTTCTTT	CASKEHQNTETFF	TRBV6-4	TRBJ1-1	NA	NA
TGTGCCAGCAGCAGGGACAGGGAGAATGAGCAGTTCTTC	CASSRDRENEQFF	TRBV12-3/TRBV12-4	TRBJ2-1	few	TRBD1
TGTGCCAGCAGCTTTTCGACACGCCAAGAGACCCAGTACTTC	CASSFSTRQETQYF	TRBV7-9	TRBJ2-5	many	NA
TGTGCCTGGAGGGGACTAGCGGGAGTAGGAACCGGGGAGCTGTTTTTT	CAWRGLAGVGTGELFF	TRBV30	TRBJ2-2	many	TRBD2
TGTGCCAGCAGCTTGAGACAGGGGGCAACTGGGGCCAACGTCCTGACTTTC	CASSLRQGATGANVLTF	TRBV7-6	TRBJ2-6	many	TRBD1
TGCGCCAGCAGCTCCGCCGGAGCAGATACGCAGTATTTT	CASSSAGADTQYF	TRBV5-1	TRBJ2-3	NA	NA
TGTGCCAGCAGTCCCTTAGATTCTGGTGAGCAGTTCTTC	CASSPLDSGEQFF	TRBV27	TRBJ2-1	few	NA
TGTGCCAGCACCCTTAGTCCAGGGATCGATGGCTACACCTTC	CASTLSPGIDGYTF	TRBV7-2	TRBJ1-2	many	NA
TGTGCCAGCAGTTTAGGGGCAGCTAGCACAGATACGCAGTATTTT	CASSLGAASTDTQYF	TRBV27	TRBJ2-3	NA	NA
TGTGCCAGCAGGCTAGCGGGAGTGGAAACCGGGGAGCTGTTTTTT	CASRLAGVETGELFF	TRBV6-5	TRBJ2-2	NA	TRBD2
TGTGCCACCAGTGATTTCACACAGGCATCCTACAATGAGCAGTTCTTC	CATSDFTQASYNEQFF	TRBV24-1	TRBJ2-1	many	NA
TGTGCCAGCAGGTCGGACAGGGGCCCCATAGAGGAGACCCAGTACTTC	CASRSDRGPIEETQYF	TRBV28	TRBJ2-5	NA	TRBD1
TGTGCCAGCAGTAGAGACAGGGCATCTTTGCAGTTCTTC	CASSRDRASLQFF	TRBV28	TRBJ2-1	few	TRBD1
TGTGCCAGCAGTTCGGGACTAGCGGGATCGGGTGAGCAGTTCTTC	CASSSGLAGSGEQFF	TRBV11-3	TRBJ2-1	many	TRBD2
TGTGCCATCAGTACCGAGGACAGGGGGCCCTACGAGCAGTACTTC	CAISTEDRGPYEQYF	TRBV10-3	TRBJ2-7	few	TRBD1
TGTGCCAGCAGCTCCGGGACTAGCGGACACAATGAGCAGTTCTTC	CASSSGTSGHNEQFF	TRBV7-2	TRBJ2-1	NA	TRBD2
TGTGCCAGCAGCTTAGCAGAAGCGTGGGGTGAGCAGTTCTTC	CASSLAEAWGEQFF	TRBV11-1	TRBJ2-1	NA	NA
TGCGCAGGACAGGAGTCGTGGAATGAGCAGTTCTTC	CAGQESWNEQFF	TRBV29-1	TRBJ2-1	many	TRBD1
TGCAGCGTTGCGGGGTACAGCAGGGGCACAGATACGCAGTATTTT	CSVAGYSRGTDTQYF	TRBV29-1	TRBJ2-3	many	NA
TGTGCCAGCAGCCCCCAGGGAAGGGACACTGAAGCTTTCTTT	CASSPQGRDTEAFF	TRBV7-2	TRBJ1-1	many	NA
TGTGCCAGCAGCCCCGCCGCCGATTACGAGCAGTACTTC	CASSPAADYEQYF	TRBV3-1	TRBJ2-7	NA	NA
TGCAGCCACCTCACGATAGCGGGAGAAGAGCAGTTCTTC	CSHLTIAGEEQFF	TRBV29-1	TRBJ2-1	NA	TRBD2
TGTGCCAGCAGTTTACGTAGGCAGGGAGCTTTCTTT	CASSLRRQGAFF	TRBV28	TRBJ1-1	few	NA
TGTGCCAGCAGCTTAGCGGAGGGACAGGGCCCGCAGTTCTTC	CASSLAEGQGPQFF	TRBV11-1	TRBJ2-1	medium-sized	TRBD1
TGTGCCAGCATTCGTCCGGGATCGGACGAGCAGTACTTC	CASIRPGSDEQYF	TRBV6-5	TRBJ2-7	few	NA
TGTGCCAGCAGCGCACAGGGGAGCTCCTACAATGAGCAGTTCTTC	CASSAQGSSYNEQFF	TRBV7-6	TRBJ2-1	many	TRBD1
TGTGCCAGCATCCCTAGCGGGAGCGCCTACAATGAGCAGTTCTTC	CASIPSGSAYNEQFF	TRBV12-3/TRBV12-4	TRBJ2-1	few	TRBD2
TGTGCCAGCAGCCACCGAGGGGCTAGCGCTCAAGAGACCCAGTACTTC	CASSHRGASAQETQYF	TRBV3-1	TRBJ2-5	NA	NA
TGCAGTGCTACGATACAGGGGAACTATGGCTACACCTTC	CSATIQGNYGYTF	TRBV20-1	TRBJ1-2	few	TRBD1
TGCGCCAGCAGACTGACAGGGAACGAGCAGTACTTC	CASRLTGNEQYF	TRBV23-1	TRBJ2-7	many	TRBD1
TGTGCCAGCAGTGCCCGTCTCCCCCCCCAGCATTTT	CASSARLPPQHF	TRBV28	TRBJ1-5	NA	NA
TGTGCCAGCAGCTTGGGACCGGGGAGGGGAGCAGATACGCAGTATTTT	CASSLGPGRGADTQYF	TRBV7-6	TRBJ2-3	many	TRBD2
TGTGCCAGCAGCGTAGCGGGCTACAATGAGCAGTTCTTC	CASSVAGYNEQFF	TRBV9	TRBJ2-1	NA	NA
TGTGCCATCAGTGATCGGGGAAGCACCGGGGAGCTGTTTTTT	CAISDRGSTGELFF	TRBV10-3	TRBJ2-2	few	NA
TGTGCCAGCAGCTTAGGGGGACCCTACAATGAGCAGTTCTTC	CASSLGGPYNEQFF	TRBV7-9	TRBJ2-1	NA	NA
TGTGCCAGCAGTCCGGACAGGGCACGGGGCTACACCTTC	CASSPDRARGYTF	TRBV28	TRBJ1-2	NA	TRBD1
TGTGCCAGCAGTCGCAGAGTGGGGGCGAGCACCGGGGAGCTGTTTTTT	CASSRRVGASTGELFF	TRBV27	TRBJ2-2	NA	NA
TGTGCCAGCAGTTCACTAGCGGGAGGGAATGAGCAGTTCTTC	CASSSLAGGNEQFF	TRBV6-4	TRBJ2-1	NA	TRBD2
TGTGCCAGCAGTTTAGCGAGGACAGGGGTGAGGGCTTTCTTT	CASSLARTGVRAFF	TRBV12-3/TRBV12-4	TRBJ1-1	few	TRBD1
TGTGCCAGCAGCGTCGGAGGGACACCCGCCGGGCTGTTTTTT	CASSVGGTPAGLFF	TRBV9	TRBJ2-2	NA	NA
TGCAGCGCTCGGGACAGGGAGACAGATACGCAGTATTTT	CSARDRETDTQYF	TRBV29-1	TRBJ2-3	many	TRBD1
TGTGCCAGCAGCTTAGCGAGGGAGCAGTACTTC	CASSLAREQYF	TRBV7-9	TRBJ2-7	few	NA
TGCAGTGCTAGAGATGGAGACAGGGGGATCATCAATGAGCAGTTCTTC	CSARDGDRGIINEQFF	TRBV20-1	TRBJ2-1	many	TRBD1
TGTGCCAGCAGTTCCGGGACAGGCGGAAACATTCAGTACTTC	CASSSGTGGNIQYF	TRBV28	TRBJ2-4	NA	TRBD1
TGTGCCAGCAGTGAACAACTAGCGGGACCGGATACGCAGTATTTT	CASSEQLAGPDTQYF	TRBV2	TRBJ2-3	many	TRBD2
TGTGCCAGCAGCCAAGATCTCGGGAACAGATTTAATTCACCCCTCCACTTT	CASSQDLGNRFNSPLHF	TRBV3-1	TRBJ1-6	few	NA